This T cell receptor beta chain was captured by sequencing in a study of early T cells in non-severe SARS-CoV-2 infection (dated by TCRdb to the early 2020s). Context from the whole study: Bulk RNA from unsorted whole blood was used for TCR sequencing, so alpha and beta chains could not be paired.

Comments on this clonotype: The clone's antigen remains unknown. No much larger clone exists at a distance of one base, and base qualities are not known.

Set within a cohort of healthcare workers in London, UK, this nested case-control study involved weekly PCR testing of nasopharyngeal swabs along with blood sampling. Healthcare workers were recruited between 23 and 31 March 2020, during the week of the UK lockdown, and were followed weekly for up to 16 weeks. Study-wide findings and limitations: VDJdb matching was skewed toward anti-spike CD8 responses, so virus-specific expansions were likely underestimated and private and CD4 specificities were missed.

The library came from 5' RACE. The sample was run on a NextSeq 500. In the TCR library protocol, unique molecular identifiers were attached to individual cDNA molecules to correct for PCR bias and sequencing error. Both TCR alpha and beta chains were sequenced, and tight co-correlation was observed between alpha and beta sequence abundances in each sample. The authors' analysis ran thus. Decombinator V4 was used to annotate the V gene, J gene and CDR3 of the TCR sequences. TCRs were defined as expanded if a significant change between any two time points was detected under a Poisson model with p below 0.0001. Abundances of TCRs were expressed as counts per million after normalisation to the total number of TCRs sequenced in each sample. MAIT TCRs were defined by TRAV1-2 paired with TRAJ12, TRAJ20 or TRAJ33, and iNKT TCRs by TRAV10 paired with TRAJ18. VDJdb, accessed 1 November 2021, was searched for CMV, EBV and SARS-CoV-2 annotated TCRs, with TCRs annotated for multiple antigens excluded. The public sequencing data were trimmed at Q25 with fastp and processed into clonotypes with MiXCR by TCRdb, which kept only in-frame beta chains. Rows merge per CDR3 protein into single entries with the most common DNA and genes. These V and J calls derive from TCRdb rather than the authors' analysis. Across this sample there are more than 80,000 distinct CDR3 sequences, with 16% seen only once. The ten largest clonotypes hold roughly 1.3% of the sample.

The CDR3 starts with the cysteine, ends with the phenylalanine, and has 14 residues. Only the CDR3 region is kept as DNA, spanning 42 bases read in frame from base 1. A distance of 9 bases separates the germline ends of V and J, which lose 2 bases and 2 bases respectively. Via the germline V gene, CDR1 is ENHRY and CDR2 SYGVKD. Sequencing used whole blood. The sequence is built from TRBV10-3 and TRBJ2-5; the D gene could be TRBD1 or TRBD2, each one agreeing over 5 bases. The TCR comes from an adult who was a healthcare worker with PCR-confirmed SARS-CoV-2 infection or an uninfected control (not recorded which). The DNA is as follows: TGTGCCATCAGTGAGCGGGGCGCACAAGAGACCCAGTACTTC. Its protein product is CAISERGAQETQYF.